This T cell receptor beta chain was retrieved from a study of Ad26.COV2.S vaccination and SARS-CoV-2 variants (dated by TCRdb to about 2021). Describing the broader study: Vaccine-arm donors were drawn from COV1001, a multicentre, randomized, double-blind, placebo-controlled phase I-IIa trial of Ad26.COV2.S in healthy adults. Ad26.COV2.S was administered intramuscularly at a dose of 5x10^10 or 1x10^11 viral particles, either as one shot or as two shots given 56 days apart. The specificity and breadth of SARS-CoV-2-reactive T cell receptors after Ad26.COV2.S vaccination were assessed by TCRbeta repertoire sequencing. Trial participants were randomized into five groups of five, in which low-dose or high-dose Ad26.COV2.S was given once or twice, or placebo was given on both occasions. A total of approximately 30 samples were included in the TCR-sequenced set, comprising around 19 Ad26.COV2.S vaccine recipients, 5 placebo recipients and 8 SARS-CoV-2 convalescent individuals. Investigators did not know the trial group allocation while performing experiments and assessing outcomes.

This clone showed up just once. The specificity of this receptor is unknown. No clone much larger than this one lies a single base away; base qualities are absent. The CDR3 covers 17 residues, taking in both the cysteine and the phenylalanine. Only the CDR3 portion is preserved as DNA: 51 bases, with reading frame beginning at the first base. Reading the germline V gene gives CDR1 SGDLS and CDR2 YYNGEE. V has 2 bases trimmed and J has 2 bases trimmed; junction bases matching no gene number 11. Taken with the paper, the label for treatment or condition translates to: 15 to 20 received Ad26.COV2.S at low or high dose, single or two shots; about 5 received placebo; per-sample allocation not given. Repertoires of vaccine and placebo recipients were sequenced from samples taken on day 63 after the first injection. In Cohort 1b, around 25 adults aged 18-55 years were enrolled at a single site in Boston, USA, between 29 July and 7 August 2020. Ad26.COV2.S consisted of a replication-incompetent adenovirus type 26 vector by which a prefusion-stabilized SARS-CoV-2 spike protein from the original Wuhan strain was expressed.

The immunoSEQ Assay was used to sequence TCRbeta CDR3 regions. After extraction, genomic DNA underwent amplification by bias-controlled multiplex PCR, followed by high-throughput sequencing. The published analysis was carried out like this. To quantify the absolute abundance of every unique TCRbeta CDR3 region, sequences were collapsed and filtered. T cell fraction was estimated by normalizing TCRbeta template counts to usable DNA, which was measured by amplifying reference genes present in all nucleated cells. Repertoire TCRs were annotated as SARS-CoV-2-specific by exact matching of V gene, CDR3 amino acid sequence and J gene to a known reactive TCR set. MIRA supplied the reference SARS-CoV-2 TCR set, which was filtered for enrichment in COVID-19-positive ImmuneCODE repertoires so that public or cross-reactive TCRs were removed. Using the MIRA antigens, annotated TCRs were further analysed by specific ORF or by position within an ORF. Depth was the summed frequency of annotated unique rearrangements, while breadth was defined as annotated unique rearrangements over total unique productive rearrangements. TCR breadth was compared between groups using two-sided Wilcoxon rank-sum tests. TCRdb's version of the immuneACCESS table is confined to in-frame rearrangements and falls short of the full clone set. An unresolved V gene accounts for under half of the shortfall where checked; the remainder is of unknown origin. That table supplies the V and J calls and clone size; D and trimming were determined from the DNA. For this sample there are 300,000 to 400,000 clones; 75% to 90% appear just once. Approximately 5.8% of the sample is taken by the ten largest.

Study-wide conclusions, independent of this receptor: Vaccine and placebo recipients had comparable non-spike TCR breadth, which fits with the vaccine containing only spike. The study was not powered to compare responses between vaccine doses or regimens. Substantial breadth of spike-specific CD8+ and CD4+ T cell responses was reported after vaccination. Ad26.COV2.S recipients had higher spike-specific TCR breadth than placebo recipients (P = 0.0014). The authors noted that total T cell responses may have been underestimated by the TCR breadth and depth analyses.

The TCR sequence derives from a person aged 18 to 65 who received the Ad26.COV2.S COVID-19 vaccine or a placebo. The specimen comprised peripheral blood, sampled in a trial of Ad26.COV2.S vaccine versus placebo. The chain is assembled from TRBV9 and TRBJ2-3; 7 middle bases align to TRBD2. The CDR3 sequence is CASSVLFGAGDTDTQYF. The bases read TGTGCCAGCAGCGTCCTCTTCGGCGCGGGGGACACAGATACGCAGTATTTT.